A single sample gave rise to the 23 T cell receptor beta chains below, sequenced in a study of CD8+CD57+ T cells in acquired aplastic anemia. Profiles of TCR beta VDJ and CDR3 were generated from a genomic DNA template. From the reads, TCRdb called clonotypes with MiXCR, one entry per CDR3 protein. Among roughly 190,000 distinct CDR3 sequences listed, 48% were seen once. Patients included in sequencing had previously demonstrated CD8+CD57+ cell expansion by flow cytometry. Sequencing was performed on sorted CD4+, CD8+, or CD8+CD57+ T cells (not recorded which) from PBMCs. Receptor source: a human donor with aplastic anemia.

This clonotype was detected only a few times. The chain is built from TRBV10-3 and TRBJ1-1, with 7 bases lining up with TRBD1. The V gene end was trimmed by 6 bases and the J gene end by 1 base; junction bases not matched to a gene: 2. Germline lookup yields CDR1 ENHRY and CDR2 SYGVKD. The CDR3 covers 13 residues. DNA for the CDR3: TGTGCCATCAGAGACAGGGAGAACACTGAAGCTTTCTTT. This gives the protein CAIRDRENTEAFF.

The chain carries TRBV9 and TRBJ2-7, with TRBD1 identical over 9 bases. The CDR3 has 16 residues. Losses at the gene ends were 1 base for V and 4 bases for J; bases not matched to a gene: 9. Looked up from germline, CDR1 is SGDLS and CDR2 is YYNGEE. CDR3 DNA sequence: TGTGCCAGCAGCGTATTGGAGGGACAGGGAGTATACGAGCAGTACTTC. Its translation is CASSVLEGQGVYEQYF.

CDR3 nucleotides: TGTGCCAGCAGCTTAGGGGCAGGGGGCACCTATGGCTACACCTTC. Translated, it gives CASSLGAGGTYGYTF. This rearrangement joins TRBV7-2 to TRBJ1-2, with 8 bases identical to TRBD1. The CDR3 sequence is 15 residues long. CDR1 SGHTA and CDR2 FQGNSA come from the germline V gene. The V and J ends lost 1 base and 4 bases, in that order; junction bases with no gene match: 5.

About this clonotype itself: This may be a read error: a much more frequent sequence differs by one nucleotide. J is TRBJ2-3 and V is TRBV7-2; D unresolved. The V gene lost 6 bases and the J gene lost 0 bases, with 7 bases spanning the gap. The CDR3 is 13 residues long. The V gene's germline CDR1 is SGHTA and CDR2 FQGNSA. CDR3 residues: CASRDLSTDTQYF. The CDR3 DNA reads TGTGCCAGCAGAGATCTTAGCACAGATACGCAGTATTTT.

As regards this clonotype: Just one base apart from a much larger clone, this may be a read error. The gene calls are TRBV24-1 and TRBJ2-7; 14 bases are a match to TRBD2. CDR3 length: 14 residues. With 11 bases clipped from V and 6 bases from J, the junction kept 8 bases outside the gene matches. Germline lookup yields CDR1 KGHDR and CDR2 SFDVKD. The CDR3 DNA reads TGTGCCAGCAGCGGACTAGCGGGAGGTTGCGAGCAGTACTTC. This sequence encodes CASSGLAGGCEQYF.

CDR3 bases: TGTGCCAGCAGCTTAGATTCAGGGGTAGGGCCAGCCTTCCTCGGCTACACCTTC. Translated, it gives CASSLDSGVGPAFLGYTF. The chain couples TRBV11-2 to TRBJ1-2, with D possibly matching TRBD1 (6 bases). This CDR3 has 18 amino acids. Germline V gives CDR1 SGHAT, CDR2 FQNNGV. The ends were cut back, 0 bases at V and 8 bases at J, with 25 bases in the middle.

A note on this clonotype: At one end the junction does not follow the germline gene, possibly because of a read error. The CDR3 region has the DNA TGCAGTGCCCAGCGCGGTGGGAGGGACACTGAAGCTCTCTTT. This translates into CSAQRGGRDTEALF. This chain joins TRBV20-1 and TRBJ1-1; tentative D call: TRBD1 (6 bases). The CDR3 length is 14 residues. Germline assignment: CDR1 DFQATT and CDR2 SNEGSKA (reference sequence).

Note on this clonotype: One end of the junction fails to match germline, which may point to a read error. The rearrangement uses TRBV15 and TRBJ2-2, with D perhaps TRBD1 (6 bases). The CDR3 spans 14 residues. Germline values: CDR1 LNHNV, CDR2 YYDKDF (reference sequence). CDR3 in amino acids: CATSDRTAQRELLF. The CDR3 DNA sequence: TGTGCCACCAGCGATAGGACAGCCCAAAGGGAGCTGCTTTTT. Using reference TRBV15 and TRBJ2-2 for the parts outside the CDR3, the full variable domain is DAMVIQNPRYQVTQFGKPVTLSCSQTLNHNVMYWYQQKSSQAPKLLFHYYDKDFNNEADTPDNFQSRRPNTSFCFLDIRSPGLGDTAMYLCATSDRTAQRELLFGEGSRLTVL.

At least ten counts were recorded for this clonotype. This chain joins TRBV5-1 and TRBJ2-5; D uncertain. In germline, CDR1 is SGHRS, CDR2 YFSETQ. Trimming shortened V by 4 bases and J by 7 bases, and 8 bases separated the two germline ends. The CDR3 contains 11 residues. For the CDR3, the DNA is TGCGCCAGCAGCACCCTCGGGACCCAGTACTTC. It codes for CASSTLGTQYF.

V gene TRBV7-9 combines with J gene TRBJ1-4; 11 nucleotides align to TRBD1. The CDR3 consists of 14 residues. Germline V gene lookup returns CDR1 SEHNR and CDR2 FQNEAQ (reference sequence). Germline trimming cut 5 bases from V and 7 bases from J; bases unmatched to any gene: 3. The CDR3 DNA follows: TGTGCCAGCAGCGCCGGGACAGGGGGTGAAAAACTGTTTTTT. It encodes CASSAGTGGEKLFF.

The rearrangement uses TRBV5-1 and TRBJ1-6; D is unresolved. Germline V gene sequence: CDR1 SGHRS, CDR2 YFSETQ. V lost 4 bases and J 9 bases, leaving 20 bases between the germline ends. The CDR3 runs to 16 residues. The CDR3 region has the DNA TGCGCCAGCAGCAGTCTGGCAGGCCAAAAGGGTTCACCCCTCCACTTT. As protein: CASSSLAGQKGSPLHF.

A few counts support this clonotype. This chain uses TRBV2 with TRBJ1-5, with 8 positions matching TRBD1. Per germline, CDR1 SNHLY and CDR2 FYNNEI. V dropped 3 bases and J dropped 11; count of bases not matched to a gene: 6. The CDR3 totals 13 residues. This CDR3 reads CASSDRGPETQHF. The CDR3 DNA reads TGTGCCAGCAGTGACAGGGGGCCTGAGACCCAGCATTTT. Variable domain in full (rest from reference TRBV2 and TRBJ1-5): EPEVTQTPSHQVTQMGQEVILRCVPISNHLYFYWYRQILGQKVEFLVSFYNNEISEKSEIFDDQFSVERPDGSNFTLKIRSTKLEDSAMYFCASSDRGPETQHFGDGTRLSIL.

Here the CDR3 reads CASSIGGSQPQHF. Written as DNA, the CDR3 is TGTGCCAGCAGTATAGGGGGGAGTCAGCCCCAGCATTTT. This chain links TRBV7-8 with TRBJ1-5, with TRBD1 as a possible D gene (6 bases). The CDR3 has 13 residues. The V gene lost 6 bases and the J gene lost 6 bases, with 12 bases spanning the gap. Germline CDR1 SGHVS, CDR2 FQNEAQ.

The rearrangement joins TRBV11-2 to TRBJ2-3; 9 bases map to TRBD2. The CDR3 has 17 residues. With 1 base clipped from V and 3 bases from J, the junction kept 8 bases outside the gene matches. CDR1 SGHAT and CDR2 FQNNGV come from the germline V gene. CDR3 DNA sequence: TGTGCCAGCAGCTTAGTCGTGCTAGCGGGAATGACAGATACGCAGTATTTT. Translation: CASSLVVLAGMTDTQYF.

This clonotype came up once. This chain joins TRBV19 and TRBJ2-3; D is possibly TRBD1 or TRBD2 (5 bases each). The V end lost 5 bases, the J end lost 9 bases, and 12 bases lay between the germline ends. This CDR3 is built from 12 residues. CDR1 and CDR2 (germline): LNHDA, SQIVND (reference sequence). The CDR3 loop reads CASSEGRVTQYF. The CDR3 nucleotides are TGTGCCAGTAGTGAGGGCAGGGTCACGCAGTATTTT.

The chain carries TRBV5-3 and TRBJ2-7, with D possibly TRBD1 on 6 matching bases. TRBV5-3 is flagged as an ORF with uncertain function. CDR3 length: 12 amino acids. V dropped 8 bases and J dropped 10 bases, with 19 bases sitting between them. The CDR3 sequence: CASSLVAGVQYF. The CDR3 DNA reads as TGTGCCAGCAGTTTAGTGGCAGGGGTTCAGTACTTC.

This clonotype appeared many times. J is TRBJ1-1 and V is TRBV12-3 or TRBV12-4; TRBD1 might be the D (5 bases). The V and J ends lost 5 bases and 5 bases respectively, with 12 bases between them. CDR3 length: 13 residues. The CDR3 protein is CASSPQRGTEAFF. DNA for the CDR3: TGTGCCAGCAGTCCACAACGGGGGACTGAAGCTTTCTTT.

Notes on this clonotype: This likely comes from a read error, as the CDR3 has no conserved phenylalanine or tryptophan at its end. This chain joins TRBV10-3 and TRBJ2-5; 7 bases align to TRBD1. The germline gives CDR1 ENHRY, CDR2 SYGVKD. The CDR3 contains 13 residues. J lost 2 bases, V lost 4 bases, and 1 base had no gene match. The DNA for the CDR3 is TGTGCCATCAGTGGGGGACAGCAAGAGACCCAGTACATC. Translation gives CAISGGQQETQYI.

The chain employs TRBV20-1 and TRBJ1-2; 8 nucleotides agree with TRBD1. The V gene end was trimmed by 6 bases and the J gene end by 6 bases; junction bases not matched to a gene: 9. CDR3 length: 13 amino acids. Germline-derived CDR1 and CDR2 are DFQATT and SNEGSKA (reference sequence). The CDR3 DNA reads as TGCAGTGCGACCAGTCGGACAGGGAATGGCTACACCTTC. Translating gives CSATSRTGNGYTF.

Notes on this clonotype: Germline and junction disagree at one end, which may indicate a read error. The rearrangement links TRBV2 to TRBJ2-7, with TRBD1 matching over 8 bases. In germline, CDR1 is SNHLY, CDR2 FYNNEI. This CDR3 contains 14 residues. The CDR3 nucleotides are TGTGCCAGCAGTTTCTGGGACAGGCACTACGAGCGGTACTTC. As protein: CASSFWDRHYERYF.

The chain recombines TRBV10-3 with TRBJ2-1, with D possibly being TRBD2 (5 bases). CDR3 length: 13 amino acids. Trimming stripped 2 bases from V and 10 bases from J, with 12 bases between. The germline V gene has CDR1 ENHRY and CDR2 SYGVKD. CDR3 DNA sequence: TGTGCCATCAGTGAGGGGGAGCCCCCCGAGCAGTTCTTC. Amino acids: CAISEGEPPEQFF.

The table lists this clonotype with many counts. This rearrangement joins TRBV7-6 to TRBJ2-1, with 11 nucleotides matching TRBD2. V lost 5 bases to trimming and J lost 0 bases; unmatched junction nucleotides: 12. This CDR3 spans 19 amino acids. Germline values: CDR1 SGHVS, CDR2 FNYEAQ. The chain's CDR3 is CASSLPQLGTSGSYNEQFF. In DNA form, the CDR3 reads TGTGCCAGCAGCCTGCCACAGTTGGGGACTAGCGGCTCCTACAATGAGCAGTTCTTC.

This clonotype has more than one count but fewer than ten. CDR3 amino acids: CATSESGLGSYNEQFF. CDR3 sequence (DNA): TGTGCCACCAGTGAGTCCGGACTAGGCTCCTACAATGAGCAGTTCTTC. V is TRBV24-1 and J is TRBJ2-1; 7 nucleotides line up with TRBD2. The CDR3 contains 16 residues. The J segment lost 0 bases and the V segment lost 4 bases, leaving 5 bases of the junction unmatched. Germline loops: CDR1 KGHDR, CDR2 SFDVKD.